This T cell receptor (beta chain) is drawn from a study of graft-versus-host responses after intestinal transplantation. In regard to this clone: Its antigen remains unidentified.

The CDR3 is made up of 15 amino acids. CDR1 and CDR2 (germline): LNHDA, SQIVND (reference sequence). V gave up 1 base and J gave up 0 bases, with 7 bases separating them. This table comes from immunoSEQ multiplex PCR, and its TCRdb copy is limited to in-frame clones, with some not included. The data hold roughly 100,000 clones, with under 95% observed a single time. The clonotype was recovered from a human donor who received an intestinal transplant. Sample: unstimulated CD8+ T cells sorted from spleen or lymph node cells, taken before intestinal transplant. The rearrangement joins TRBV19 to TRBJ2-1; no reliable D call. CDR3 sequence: CASSIVQSSYNEQFF. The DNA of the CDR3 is TGTGCCAGTAGTATAGTTCAGAGCTCCTACAATGAGCAGTTCTTC.